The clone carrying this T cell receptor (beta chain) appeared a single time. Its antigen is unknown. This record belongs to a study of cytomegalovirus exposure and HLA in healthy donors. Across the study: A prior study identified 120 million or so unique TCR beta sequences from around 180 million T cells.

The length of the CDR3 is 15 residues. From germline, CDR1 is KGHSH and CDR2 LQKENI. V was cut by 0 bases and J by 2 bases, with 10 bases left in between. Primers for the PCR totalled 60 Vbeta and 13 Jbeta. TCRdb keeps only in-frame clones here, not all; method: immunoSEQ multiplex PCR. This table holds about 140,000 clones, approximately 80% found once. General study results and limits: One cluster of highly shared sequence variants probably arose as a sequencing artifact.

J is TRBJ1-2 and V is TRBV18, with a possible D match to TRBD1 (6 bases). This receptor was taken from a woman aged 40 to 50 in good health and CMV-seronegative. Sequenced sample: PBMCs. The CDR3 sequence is CASSPPGQKNYGYTF. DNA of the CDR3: TGTGCCAGCTCACCACCGGGACAAAAAAACTATGGCTACACCTTC.